These 3 T cell receptor beta chains share one sample of origin, sequenced in a study of cytomegalovirus exposure and HLA in healthy donors. 60 Vbeta and 13 Jbeta primers were used in PCR. Sequencing was performed with immunoSEQ multiplex PCR; in TCRdb, only in-frame clones are kept and a portion is missing. Its clone listing holds roughly 120,000 clones. Input material: PBMCs. Receptors originate from a man in his late teens or twenties in good health and CMV-seronegative.

The chain joins TRBV6-1 to TRBJ1-5, with a tentative D call TRBD1 (5 bases). The CDR3 contains 15 residues. CDR1 is MNHNS, CDR2 SASEGT, per germline. V gave up 6 bases and J gave up 2 bases, with 14 bases separating them. The CDR3 loop is CASRGGDARNQPQHF. Written as DNA, the CDR3 is TGTGCCAGCAGGGGGGGGGACGCACGCAATCAGCCCCAGCATTTT.

The rearrangement links TRBV30 to TRBJ2-3, with D possibly TRBD2 on 6 matching bases. Between the trimmed V and J ends, which lost 1 base and 4 bases, there was a span of 9 bases. Germline lookup yields CDR1 GTSNPN and CDR2 SVGIG (reference sequence). The CDR3 length is 13 residues. DNA for the CDR3: TGTGCCTGGAGTGATGGCGGGGCAGATACGCAGTATTTT. Residues: CAWSDGGADTQYF.

The genes are TRBV2 and TRBJ1-1; 8 nucleotides agree with TRBD1. Germline CDR1 SNHLY, CDR2 FYNNEI. The CDR3 covers 15 residues. Trimming cost V 5 bases and J 5 bases; bases outside gene matches: 10. This CDR3 is CASSPLRQGRTEAFF. In DNA, the CDR3 is TGTGCCAGCAGTCCTCTACGACAGGGGAGGACTGAAGCTTTCTTT.